The following is a TCR beta chain sequence with its context. This entry is derived from a study of long-term antiretroviral therapy in people with HIV. The assay, immunoSEQ v3.0, was run at survey level. TCRdb's copy holds only in-frame clones and misses some; the assay was immunoSEQ multiplex PCR. The data show 15,000 to 20,000 clones, 70% to 80% seen once. With 5 bases clipped from V and 2 bases from J, the junction kept 9 bases outside the gene matches. This CDR3 region has 16 residues. Germline CDR1 and CDR2: KGHSH and LQKENI. Every HIV-positive participant received treatment in the United States. The genes are TRBV18 and TRBJ1-1; 9 bases agree with TRBD1. The sample in question was unsorted PBMCs, obtained at the start of antiretroviral therapy, before treatment. The TCR was taken from a man between 18 and 35 years old with HIV. In DNA form, the CDR3 reads TGTGCCAGCTCATTCCCGGGACAGGGAAAAAACACTGAAGCTTTCTTT. Translated: CASSFPGQGKNTEAFF.